Sequencing of this T cell receptor beta chain was carried out in a study of cytomegalovirus exposure and HLA in healthy donors. Overall study context: Genotyping showed roughly 86% of roughly 390 donors falling in the Caucasian-associated ancestry cluster. Study-level findings and limits: In a later analysis, specific HLA alleles were associated with approximately 16,000 TCR beta sequences at a 0.05 false discovery rate. TCR beta sequences reportedly predicted the HLA-A and HLA-B alleles of most subjects accurately.

A multiplex PCR was run with 60 Vbeta primers and 13 Jbeta primers. Assay used: immunoSEQ multiplex PCR; TCRdb lists only in-frame clones, some missing. In all, the sample yields roughly 78,000 clones. About this clone: Antigen unknown.

CDR1 and CDR2 (germline): MGHDK, SYGVNS. This CDR3 contains 14 residues. Losses at the gene ends were 3 bases for V and 9 bases for J; bases not matched to a gene: 11. This chain connects TRBV25-1 to TRBJ2-7; TRBD1 agrees at 7 bases. Material for sequencing was PBMCs. The source is a boy aged 5-17 years in good health and CMV-seronegative. The CDR3 protein is CASSDLDRESGQYF. The CDR3 region has the DNA TGTGCCAGCAGTGACCTCGACAGGGAAAGCGGGCAGTACTTC.